These 24 T cell receptor beta chains share one sample of origin, sequenced in a study of blood T cell repertoires in COVID-19. Profiling relied on immunoSEQ multiplex PCR, and the TCRdb table lists in-frame clones only, not all of them. The profile covers roughly 160,000 clones, with around 84% appearing a single time and roughly 5% taken by the ten largest. The sequenced sample consisted of peripheral blood. The source is a woman in her forties or fifties with COVID-19, enrolled during active disease.

The chain combines TRBV6-5 with TRBJ1-5, with D perhaps matching TRBD1 (5 bases). There are 15 residues in the CDR3. The germline V gene encodes CDR1 MNHEY and CDR2 SVGAGI. The V end lost 7 bases, the J end lost 0 bases, and 13 bases lay between the germline ends. The CDR3 sequence is CASTDWGVSNQPQHF. DNA for the CDR3: TGTGCCAGCACCGACTGGGGGGTTAGCAATCAGCCCCAGCATTTT.

The rearrangement links TRBV19 to TRBJ2-7; D may be TRBD1 (5 bases). The germline gives CDR1 LNHDA, CDR2 SQIVND (reference sequence). V lost 6 bases to trimming and J lost 2 bases, with 11 bases between them. The CDR3 extends over 13 amino acids. CDR3 amino acids: CASSPTETYEQYF. The CDR3 DNA is TGTGCCAGTAGCCCGACAGAAACCTACGAGCAGTACTTC.

V usage is TRBV7-9 and J usage is TRBJ1-4, with no clear D. From germline, CDR1 is SEHNR and CDR2 FQNEAQ (reference sequence). This CDR3 has 14 amino acids. V was pared by 3 bases and J by 4 bases, with 9 bases between. The CDR3 region is CASSFPANNEKLFF. CDR3 nucleotides: TGTGCCAGCAGCTTTCCCGCTAATAATGAAAAACTGTTTTTT.

The chain has TRBV12-5 and TRBJ2-7; a possible D gene is TRBD2 (7 bases). The V gene lost 0 bases and the J gene lost 5 bases, with 11 bases spanning the gap. The CDR3 sequence is 14 residues long. CDR1 and CDR2 (germline): LGHNT, FRNRAP. This CDR3 reads CASGLVPGGHEQYF. The DNA of the CDR3 is TGTGCTAGTGGTTTGGTACCGGGGGGCCACGAGCAGTACTTC.

This rearrangement joins TRBV7-2 to TRBJ1-5; perhaps TRBD1 as D (5 bases). The germline V gene encodes CDR1 SGHTA and CDR2 FQGNSA. This CDR3 has 15 residues. With 2 bases removed from V and 5 bases from J, the gap between germline ends came to 13 bases. This CDR3 is CASSLSSGHYQPQHF. For the CDR3, the DNA is TGTGCCAGCAGCTTATCGTCAGGACACTATCAGCCCCAGCATTTT.

The rearrangement joins TRBV28 to TRBJ2-7, with 14 bases matching TRBD2. The CDR3 extends over 13 amino acids. Losses at the gene ends were 6 bases for V and 9 bases for J; bases not matched to a gene: 4. Germline assignment: CDR1 MDHEN and CDR2 SYDVKM. CDR3: CASRGLAGVAQYF. CDR3 DNA: TGTGCCAGCAGGGGACTAGCGGGGGTCGCGCAGTACTTC.

The CDR3 here is CASSIVSGQNSYNEQFF. The CDR3 nucleotides read TGTGCCAGTAGTATAGTATCTGGACAGAACTCCTACAATGAGCAGTTCTTC. The chain joins TRBV19 to TRBJ2-1; D is perhaps TRBD1 (6 bases). Germline V gene data show CDR1 as LNHDA and CDR2 as SQIVND (reference sequence). V gave up 1 base and J gave up 0 bases, with 13 bases separating them. The CDR3 loop spans 17 amino acids. The full variable domain, rest sourced from reference TRBV19 and TRBJ2-1, is DGGITQSPKYLFRKEGQNVTLSCEQNLNHDAMYWYRQDPGQGLRLIYYSQIVNDFQKGDIAEGYSVSREKKESFPLTVTSAQKNPTAFYLCASSIVSGQNSYNEQFFGPGTRLTVL.

This clone was seen more than once but under ten times. This rearrangement joins TRBV29-1 to TRBJ2-3, with 7 bases that match TRBD2. V gave up 3 bases and J gave up 1 base; unmatched junction bases: 4. The germline V gene encodes CDR1 SQVTM and CDR2 ANQGSEA. The CDR3 spans 14 residues. CDR3 DNA: TGCAGCGTTGACGCGGGGAGGGGCACAGATACGCAGTATTTT. Its translation is CSVDAGRGTDTQYF.

This chain connects TRBV28 to TRBJ2-7, with D possibly being TRBD1 (6 bases). The V gene lost 6 bases and the J gene lost 1 base, with 13 bases spanning the gap. The CDR3 is 14 amino acids. The germline V gene has CDR1 MDHEN and CDR2 SYDVKM. CDR3 sequence: CASRADRLSYEQYF. The CDR3 DNA reads TGTGCCAGCAGAGCGGACAGACTATCCTACGAGCAGTACTTC.

This clone turned up a few times. The V and J genes are TRBV3-1 (or the pseudogene TRBV3-2) and TRBJ2-7; TRBD1 aligns across 7 bases. The ends lost 4 bases at V and 0 bases at J; junction bases unmatched: 9. The CDR3 length is 16 residues. The germline gives CDR1 LGHDT, CDR2 YNNKEL (reference sequence). The CDR3 bases are TGTGCCAGCAGCCCGACAGGGTCCGCGAGCTCCTACGAGCAGTACTTC. This encodes CASSPTGSASSYEQYF.

This clone has a handful of counts. This rearrangement joins TRBV6-5 to TRBJ1-1; 8 bases agree with TRBD1. With V trimmed by 6 bases and J by 4 bases, 10 bases remained unmatched. CDR3 length: 15 amino acids. Germline assignment: CDR1 MNHEY and CDR2 SVGAGI. The CDR3, as DNA: TGTGCCAGCAGGGCAGGGGGCCCGGTTCGCACTGAAGCTTTCTTT. It codes for CASRAGGPVRTEAFF.

The chain combines TRBV6-5 with TRBJ2-5, with a possible D match to TRBD2 (6 bases). Germline V gives CDR1 MNHEY, CDR2 SVGAGI. V was shortened by 6 bases and J by 6 bases, with 11 bases between the two germline ends. CDR3 length: 12 residues. The CDR3 DNA is TGTGCCAGCAGGGGCGGGGCGAAGACCCAGTACTTC. Its translation is CASRGGAKTQYF.

The table lists this clone with a few counts. The chain carries TRBV24-1 and TRBJ2-3, with TRBD1 matching 7 bases. Germline assignment: CDR1 KGHDR and CDR2 SFDVKD. The CDR3 has 16 residues. V lost 4 bases to trimming and J lost 0 bases; unmatched junction nucleotides: 6. The chain's CDR3 is CATSERGQGSTDTQYF. The CDR3 DNA follows: TGTGCCACCAGTGAGAGGGGGCAGGGGAGCACAGATACGCAGTATTTT.

This clone occurred once. CDR3 protein: CASSQNRGPNYGYTF. The CDR3 coding sequence is TGCGCCAGCAGCCAGAACAGGGGGCCCAACTATGGCTACACCTTC. The chain is built from TRBV4-3 and TRBJ1-2; 9 bases are shared with TRBD1. The CDR3 totals 15 residues. V was clipped by 3 bases and J by 2 bases; unmatched bases: 4. From germline, CDR1 is LGHNA and CDR2 YSLEER.

The chain is built from TRBV4-3 and TRBJ1-4; 7 positions agree with TRBD1. The germline gives CDR1 LGHNA, CDR2 YSLEER. The CDR3 runs 15 residues. The junction had 5 bases not matched to a gene; V was cut back by 2 bases and J by 5 bases. CDR3 loop: CASSQQQGLNEKLFF. The CDR3 nucleotides read TGCGCCAGCAGCCAACAACAGGGGTTAAATGAAAAACTGTTTTTT.

The V gene is TRBV28, the J gene TRBJ2-5; unclear D gene. CDR1 MDHEN and CDR2 SYDVKM come from the germline V gene. V was cut by 6 bases and J by 5 bases, with 28 bases left in between. CDR3 length: 18 residues. The CDR3: CASSPPRVRSVRPETQYF. The CDR3 bases are TGTGCCAGCAGCCCCCCCCGAGTCCGGTCGGTCCGTCCCGAGACCCAGTACTTC.

The chain couples TRBV7-9 to TRBJ2-7; 11 nucleotides match TRBD2. This CDR3 contains 16 residues. Germline V gene sequence: CDR1 SEHNR, CDR2 FQNEAQ (reference sequence). The V gene end was trimmed by 1 base and the J gene end by 3 bases; junction bases not matched to a gene: 5. The CDR3 nucleotides read TGTGCCAGCAGCTTAGGGACTAGCGGGTTACTCTACGAGCAGTACTTC. Encoded protein: CASSLGTSGLLYEQYF.

This clone has more than one count but fewer than ten. V gene TRBV11-3 combines with J gene TRBJ1-3; D possibly corresponds to TRBD1 (6 bases). Trimming took off 5 bases at V and 0 bases at J, with 14 bases between the two ends. The CDR3 is 16 amino acids. CDR1 is SGHNT, CDR2 YENEEA, per germline. CDR3 DNA: TGTGCCAGCAGCCTACGACAGGACATCTCTGGAAACACCATATATTTT. Its translation: CASSLRQDISGNTIYF.

The chain links TRBV7-2 to TRBJ2-5; 10 bases map to TRBD2. From germline, CDR1 is SGHTA and CDR2 FQGNSA. V lost 4 bases, J lost 6 bases, and 11 bases stayed unmatched. The CDR3 totals 16 residues. The CDR3 loop reads CASSSTPSGGAQTQYF. The DNA of the CDR3 is TGTGCCAGCAGCTCGACCCCGAGCGGGGGGGCACAGACCCAGTACTTC.

J is TRBJ2-1 and V is TRBV5-4, with D possibly TRBD1 on 6 matching bases. The V gene lost 5 bases and the J gene lost 3 bases, with 9 bases spanning the gap. Germline CDR1 SGHNT, CDR2 YYREEE (reference sequence). The CDR3 loop spans 13 amino acids. The CDR3 region has the DNA TGTGCCAGCAGACAGGGTATCTACAATGAGCAGTTCTTC. Translation: CASRQGIYNEQFF.

The chain joins TRBV7-2 to TRBJ2-7; D perhaps matches TRBD1 (6 bases). The CDR3 covers 14 residues. Germline V gives CDR1 SGHTA, CDR2 FQGNSA. Trimming cost V 1 base and J 2 bases, with 9 bases left between them. The CDR3 protein is CASSLGDKTYEQYF. CDR3 sequence (DNA): TGTGCCAGCAGCTTAGGGGACAAGACCTACGAGCAGTACTTC. The whole variable domain, remainder taken from reference TRBV7-2 and TRBJ2-7, is GAGVSQSPSNKVTEKGKDVELRCDPISGHTALYWYRQSLGQGLEFLIYFQGNSAPDKSGLPSDRFSAERTGGSVSTLTIQRTQQEDSAVYLCASSLGDKTYEQYFGPGTRLTVT.

The V and J genes are TRBV6-2 or TRBV6-3 and TRBJ2-5; D possibly corresponds to TRBD1 (5 bases). Germline CDR1 is MNHEY and CDR2 is SVGEGT. CDR3 length: 14 residues. The V gene lost 5 bases and the J gene lost 1 base, with 11 bases spanning the gap. The CDR3 DNA is TGTGCCAGCAGTCACAGGACGGTCCAAGAGACCCAGTACTTC. It translates to CASSHRTVQETQYF.

The rearrangement uses TRBV6-4 and TRBJ1-6; possible D gene TRBD1, 6 bases. Germline V gives CDR1 MRHNA, CDR2 SNTAGT. V dropped 2 bases and J dropped 7 bases, with 9 bases sitting between them. The CDR3 has 14 residues. In DNA form, the CDR3 reads TGTGCCAGCAGTGACGGGGGCAAGAATTCACCCCTCCACTTT. As protein: CASSDGGKNSPLHF.

The chain uses TRBV27 and TRBJ1-2; TRBD1 agrees at 10 bases. This CDR3 comprises 14 residues. Trimming removed 4 bases from V and 6 bases from J; junction bases left unmatched: 5. Germline CDR1 and CDR2: MNHEY and SMNVEV (reference sequence). This CDR3 is CASSSPGQGHGYTF. CDR3 DNA: TGTGCCAGCAGTTCCCCGGGACAGGGGCATGGCTACACCTTC.